Sequencing of this TCR beta chain was carried out in a study of T cells and Merkel cell carcinoma outcomes. Study-wide findings and caveats: Reportedly, T-cell repertoire with density predicts Merkel cell carcinoma outcomes.

Generated by immunoSEQ multiplex PCR, the TCRdb table keeps only in-frame clones and is missing some. This table holds about 6,000 clones, 65% to 75% found once. J was trimmed by 3 bases and V by 3 bases; bases with no gene match: 15. The CDR3 totals 19 residues. From germline, CDR1 is SGHRS and CDR2 YFSETQ. Details on this clone: Its cognate antigen is unknown.

The J gene is TRBJ2-3, the V gene TRBV5-1; the match to TRBD2 covers 11 bases. The sequence was collected from a human donor with Merkel cell carcinoma. Some clones in this sample may be carry-over from other donors' samples. The sequenced sample was tumor tissue from Merkel cell carcinoma. CDR3 amino acids: CASSSNSGRAAGRTDTQYF. In nucleotides, the CDR3 is TGCGCCAGCAGCTCAAATAGCGGGAGGGCCGCCGGGCGAACAGATACGCAGTATTTT.